The 21 T cell receptor beta chains below come from one sample, sequenced in a study of tissue T cells after allogeneic stem cell transplantation. Using immunoSEQ multiplex PCR, the repertoire was profiled, and TCRdb retains in-frame clones only, with some absent. The profile shows over 950 clones, approximately 63% of them singletons. Sample: skin, taken at autopsy. The receptors stem from a male patient of 60 years or more with steroid-refractory graft-versus-host disease after an allogeneic stem cell transplant. A subset of T cells may come from the graft donor.

The rearrangement links TRBV5-1 to TRBJ1-2; 8 positions match TRBD1. The ends lost 0 bases at V and 8 bases at J; junction bases unmatched: 6. This CDR3 region has 14 residues. Germline V CDR1 and CDR2: SGHRS, YFSETQ. DNA for the CDR3: TGCGCCAGCAGCTTGGCCAGGGGGCGTCAGGGCTACACCTTC. This translates into CASSLARGRQGYTF.

V usage is TRBV4-3 and J usage is TRBJ1-5; no firm D call. The CDR3 consists of 14 residues. The V gene's germline CDR1 is LGHNA and CDR2 YSLEER. With 0 bases removed from V and 4 bases from J, the gap between germline ends came to 7 bases. The CDR3 sequence is CASSQERMNQPQHF. CDR3 nucleotide sequence: TGCGCCAGCAGCCAAGAACGGATGAATCAGCCCCAGCATTTT.

The chain uses TRBV6-5 and TRBJ2-7; D perhaps matches TRBD1 (5 bases). Trimming removed 10 bases from V and 6 bases from J, with 16 bases in between. Germline loops: CDR1 MNHEY, CDR2 SVGAGI. The length of the CDR3 is 12 residues. CDR3 DNA sequence: TGTGCCACCGGAACGTTTAGGGGCGAGCAGTACTTC. Protein sequence: CATGTFRGEQYF.

This clone was observed a few times. The genes are TRBV7-9 and TRBJ2-7; the D gene could be TRBD1 or TRBD2 (5 bases each). The germline CDR1 and CDR2 sequences are SEHNR and FQNEAQ (reference sequence). The CDR3 covers 16 residues. V was clipped by 4 bases and J by 2 bases, with 18 bases between them. CDR3: CASSSEGSQAPYEQYF. The CDR3 DNA follows: TGTGCCAGCAGCTCTGAGGGGAGCCAGGCCCCCTACGAGCAGTACTTC.

The V gene is TRBV7-2, the J gene TRBJ2-6, with 7 bases fitting TRBD2. CDR1 and CDR2 from the germline V gene are SGHTA and FQGNSA. The V and J ends lost 3 bases and 0 bases, in that order; junction bases with no gene match: 2. The CDR3 consists of 16 residues. CDR3 coding DNA: TGTGCCAGCAGCTTTAGCGGGTCCTCTGGGGCCAACGTCCTGACTTTC. This sequence encodes CASSFSGSSGANVLTF.

The rearrangement links TRBV5-5 to TRBJ2-2, with a tentative D call TRBD1 (5 bases). Germline V lookup: CDR1 SGHKS, CDR2 YYEKEE (reference sequence). V shed 0 bases and J shed 5 bases, with 14 bases lying between them. The CDR3 has 16 residues. The CDR3 DNA is TGTGCCAGCAGCTTGGTGTATGGGGCTGGTACCGGGGAGCTGTTTTTT. Translation: CASSLVYGAGTGELFF.

The chain joins TRBV15 to TRBJ1-3; no reliable D call. This CDR3 is built from 13 residues. Germline CDR1 and CDR2: LNHNV and YYDKDF (reference sequence). Trimming left V 6 bases short and J 3 bases short, with 9 bases between. CDR3 nucleotides: TGTGCCACCAGTTCAAGCGGTGGAAACACCATATATTTT. Protein sequence: CATSSSGGNTIYF.

The chain carries TRBV3-1 (or the pseudogene TRBV3-2) and TRBJ2-2; D is possibly TRBD2 (5 bases). Trimming removed 4 bases from V and 3 bases from J, with 27 bases in between. The CDR3 totals 20 residues. CDR1 and CDR2 from the germline V gene are LGHDT and YNNKEL (reference sequence). The DNA for the CDR3 is TGTGCCAGCAGCCGGCACGCCGGTCGGGGTACCCCCTGTGACACCGGGGAGCTGTTTTTT. Its translation: CASSRHAGRGTPCDTGELFF.

J is TRBJ2-1 and V is TRBV4-1, with D tentatively TRBD1 (6 bases). Trimming left V 7 bases short and J 6 bases short, with 19 bases between. The CDR3 runs to 15 residues. Germline CDR1 is MGHRA and CDR2 is YSYEKL. The CDR3 spells CASNHREAGANEQFF. DNA of the CDR3: TGCGCCAGCAACCACCGAGAAGCAGGGGCCAATGAGCAGTTCTTC.

The rearrangement joins TRBV5-4 to TRBJ2-3, with 10 bases lining up with TRBD2. Germline CDR1 SGHNT, CDR2 YYREEE (reference sequence). V trimming: 4 bases; J trimming: 2 bases; junction bases outside the gene matches: 7. This CDR3 region has 16 residues. The CDR3 spells CASSHSGGEFTDTQYF. In DNA form, the CDR3 reads TGTGCCAGCAGCCACAGCGGGGGGGAATTCACAGATACGCAGTATTTT. The variable domain in full, completed from reference TRBV5-4 and TRBJ2-3, reads ETGVTQSPTHLIKTRGQQVTLRCSSQSGHNTVSWYQQALGQGPQFIFQYYREEENGRGNFPPRFSGLQFPNYSSELNVNALELDDSALYLCASSHSGGEFTDTQYFGPGTRLTVL.

The chain recombines TRBV6-1 with TRBJ2-4; possible D gene TRBD2, 5 bases. The CDR3 spans 14 residues. V was cut by 4 bases and J by 3 bases, with 10 bases left in between. The germline CDR1 and CDR2 sequences are MNHNS and SASEGT. In DNA, the CDR3 is TGTGCCAGCAGTGCAGCGGAACTCAAAAACATTCAGTACTTC. This codes for CASSAAELKNIQYF.

This chain joins TRBV5-6 and TRBJ1-6, with 9 positions matching TRBD1. Germline lookup yields CDR1 SGHDT and CDR2 YYEEEE. The CDR3 length is 16 residues. After removal of 0 bases from V and 9 bases from J, the junction contained 7 bases not matched to a gene. The CDR3 DNA reads TGTGCCAGCAGCTTGGGTGCGGGACAGGGCTTTTCACCCCTCCACTTT. This encodes CASSLGAGQGFSPLHF.

V gene TRBV19 combines with J gene TRBJ2-1; a possible D gene is TRBD1 (6 bases). V was trimmed by 3 bases and J by 9 bases, leaving 12 bases between them. Germline V lookup: CDR1 LNHDA, CDR2 SQIVND (reference sequence). The length of the CDR3 is 13 residues. In nucleotides, the CDR3 is TGTGCCAGTAGTATCAGGGGAGAAGGTGAGCAGTTCTTC. As protein: CASSIRGEGEQFF.

The chain links TRBV6-5 to TRBJ1-5; D unclear. Germline CDR1 is MNHEY and CDR2 is SVGAGI. V shed 3 bases and J shed 0 bases, with 3 bases lying between them. CDR3 length equals 13 residues. CDR3 amino acids: CASSYGSNQPQHF. Here the CDR3 DNA reads TGTGCCAGCAGTTATGGTAGCAATCAGCCCCAGCATTTT.

This chain joins TRBV7-9 and TRBJ1-4, with D tentatively TRBD1 (5 bases). The V end lost 7 bases, the J end lost 7 bases, and 19 bases lay between the germline ends. This CDR3 contains 15 residues. The V gene's germline CDR1 is SEHNR and CDR2 FQNEAQ (reference sequence). CDR3 DNA: TGTGCCAGCACCCCAATCGCAGGGACGACTGAAAAACTGTTTTTT. Its translation is CASTPIAGTTEKLFF.

The V gene is TRBV15, the J gene TRBJ2-1; 8 bases map to TRBD2. This CDR3 contains 15 residues. Germline V gene data show CDR1 as LNHNV and CDR2 as YYDKDF (reference sequence). Trimming cost V 1 base and J 7 bases; bases outside gene matches: 6. The CDR3 DNA reads TGTGCCACCAGCAGAGTGGGACTAGGCAGGAATGAGCAGTTCTTC. Translating it yields CATSRVGLGRNEQFF.

The V and J genes are TRBV28 and TRBJ1-6, with D hard to call. Trimming removed 9 bases at V and 0 bases at J, with 9 bases between. From germline, CDR1 is MDHEN and CDR2 SYDVKM. The CDR3 covers 14 residues. CDR3 in amino acids: CASKRSSYNSPLHF. CDR3 sequence (DNA): TGTGCCAGTAAAAGGAGCTCCTATAATTCACCCCTCCACTTT.

The V call is TRBV3-1 (or the pseudogene TRBV3-2), the J call TRBJ2-5; 8 bases are a match to TRBD2. Germline V CDR1 and CDR2: LGHDT, YNNKEL (reference sequence). The J segment lost 5 bases and the V segment lost 1 base, leaving 9 bases of the junction unmatched. This CDR3 has 16 amino acids. The CDR3 nucleotides read TGTGCCAGCAGCCAAGTGGGCGGGGGGTCGAGGGAGACCCAGTACTTC. Protein product: CASSQVGGGSRETQYF.

This clone has only one observation. Mismatch with germline at one junction end may stem from a read error. V usage is TRBV5-1 and J usage is TRBJ2-1, with a weak D call TRBD2 (6 bases). Germline CDR1 and CDR2: SGHRS and YFSETQ. CDR3 length: 15 residues. CDR3 nucleotides: TGCGCCAGCAGATTGGACGGGAGCTCCTACAATGAGCAGTTCTTC. It codes for CASRLDGSSYNEQFF.

This chain links TRBV7-9 with TRBJ2-7, with D possibly TRBD1 on 5 matching bases. Germline V lookup: CDR1 SEHNR, CDR2 FQNEAQ (reference sequence). V lost 2 bases to trimming and J lost 3 bases, with 11 bases between them. The CDR3 totals 14 residues. The CDR3 region has the DNA TGTGCCAGCAGCTTAATGGCAGGGAACTACGAGCAGTACTTC. This codes for CASSLMAGNYEQYF.

The rearrangement links TRBV5-1 to TRBJ2-3; TRBD1 matches at 9 bases. The CDR3 runs to 18 residues. Trimming at V came to 0 bases and at J to 6 bases, leaving 14 bases not matched to a gene. Germline values: CDR1 SGHRS, CDR2 YFSETQ. The CDR3 loop reads CASSLVMTGGTTTDTQYF. Here the CDR3 DNA reads TGCGCCAGCAGCTTGGTCATGACAGGGGGGACCACAACTGATACGCAGTATTTT.